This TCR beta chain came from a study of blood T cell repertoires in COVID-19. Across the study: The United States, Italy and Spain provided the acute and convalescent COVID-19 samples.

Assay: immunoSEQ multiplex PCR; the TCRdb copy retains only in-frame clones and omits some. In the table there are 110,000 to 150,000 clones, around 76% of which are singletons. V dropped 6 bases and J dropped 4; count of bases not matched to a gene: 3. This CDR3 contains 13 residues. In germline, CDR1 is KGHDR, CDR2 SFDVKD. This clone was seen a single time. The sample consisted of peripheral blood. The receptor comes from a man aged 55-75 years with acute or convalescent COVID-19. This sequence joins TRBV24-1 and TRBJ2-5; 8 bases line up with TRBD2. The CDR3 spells CATSQAGVETQYF. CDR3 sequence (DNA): TGTGCCACCAGTCAAGCGGGAGTAGAGACCCAGTACTTC.